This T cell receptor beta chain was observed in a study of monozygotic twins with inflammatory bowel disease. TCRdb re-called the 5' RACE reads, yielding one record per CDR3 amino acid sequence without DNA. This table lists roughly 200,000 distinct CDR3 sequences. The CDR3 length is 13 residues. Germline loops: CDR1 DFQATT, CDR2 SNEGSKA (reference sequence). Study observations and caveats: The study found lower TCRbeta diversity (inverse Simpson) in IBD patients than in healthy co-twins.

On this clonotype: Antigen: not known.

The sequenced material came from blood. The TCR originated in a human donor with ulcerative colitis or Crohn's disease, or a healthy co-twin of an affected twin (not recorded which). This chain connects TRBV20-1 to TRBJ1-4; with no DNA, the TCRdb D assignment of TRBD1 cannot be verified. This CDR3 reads CSAKRGFNEKLFF.